This T cell receptor beta chain was captured in a study of T-cell reconstitution after alpha-beta-depleted transplantation in children. Study-wide findings and caveats: T-cell counts and diversity were attributed mostly to newly produced T cells one year after transplant. Some patients' high day-60 TCRbeta diversity was traced to surviving recipient T cells and thymic progenitors. At around two months after transplant, the alpha-beta T cells were reportedly derived from several hundred expanded clones that came from non-depleted graft cells.

This CDR3 has 14 amino acids. Trimming took off 1 base at V and 2 bases at J, with 9 bases between the two ends. Germline CDR1 and CDR2: MGHDK and SYGVNS. In the case of this clonotype: The antigen remains unidentified.

The authors prepared the TCRbeta library with unique molecular identifiers. TCRdb independently ran MiXCR on the PCR reads; one entry per CDR3 protein. The sample has some 600,000 distinct CDR3 sequences; approximately 13% are singletons. Sequencing used PBMCs, mostly from graft donor cells, obtained 360 days after TCRalphabeta/CD19-depleted stem cell transplant. V and J are TRBV25-1 and TRBJ2-7; possibly TRBD1 for D (6 bases). The receptor was derived from a male patient aged 10-17 years who had a stem cell transplant for acute myeloid leukemia, so the T cells may come from the graft donor. The DNA of the CDR3 is TGTGCCAGCAGTGAATTTCGGGACACCTACGAGCAGTACTTC. This translates into CASSEFRDTYEQYF.